Listed here is a single T cell receptor beta chain. This sample stems from a study of blood T cell repertoires in COVID-19. The overall study: Samples taken during acute and convalescent COVID-19 were collected in the United States, Italy and Spain. PBMCs, B-cell-depleted T cells, or T cells were the source of the cDNA or gDNA that made up the material.

The CDR3 consists of 14 residues. J lost 4 bases, V lost 0 bases, and 2 bases had no gene match. Germline assignment: CDR1 GTSNPN and CDR2 SVGIG (reference sequence). The protocol was immunoSEQ multiplex PCR, while the TCRdb copy is restricted to in-frame clones and leaves out a portion. The profile covers some 74,000 clones, with 75% to 90% appearing a single time and roughly 18% taken by the ten largest. J is TRBJ1-3 and V is TRBV30; 8 nucleotides line up with TRBD1. This TCR came from a woman older than 75 with acute or convalescent COVID-19. The sequenced material came from peripheral blood. In nucleotides, the CDR3 is TGTGCCTGGAGTGTAGGACAGGGAGGAAACACCATATATTTT. It is translated as CAWSVGQGGNTIYF.